One and the same sample provided the 21 T cell receptor beta chains below, sequenced in a study of blood T cell repertoires in COVID-19. Measured with immunoSEQ multiplex PCR; TCRdb has only the in-frame clones, and not every one. Of around 150,000 clones in the sample, around 90% were seen once. Sequencing was carried out using peripheral blood. Every receptor here comes from a woman aged 55-75 years with active or convalescent COVID-19.

This rearrangement joins TRBV3-1 (or the pseudogene TRBV3-2) to TRBJ2-2; D may be TRBD2 (6 bases). Trimming took off 1 base at V and 5 bases at J, with 14 bases between the two ends. The germline V gene encodes CDR1 LGHDT and CDR2 YNNKEL (reference sequence). This CDR3 is 16 amino acids long. The CDR3 bases are TGTGCCAGCAGCCAAGGACCTTGGGGGAGGACCGGGGAGCTGTTTTTT. Protein product: CASSQGPWGRTGELFF.

The chain joins TRBV2 to TRBJ1-4; D possibly corresponds to TRBD1 (5 bases). The CDR3 contains 14 residues. Germline CDR1 is SNHLY and CDR2 is FYNNEI. The ends were cut back, 5 bases at V and 4 bases at J, with 11 bases in the middle. CDR3 sequence: CASSPQGGNEKLFF. The CDR3 DNA sequence: TGTGCCAGCAGTCCTCAGGGTGGTAATGAAAAACTGTTTTTT. The whole variable domain, filled in from reference TRBV2 and TRBJ1-4, reads EPEVTQTPSHQVTQMGQEVILRCVPISNHLYFYWYRQILGQKVEFLVSFYNNEISEKSEIFDDQFSVERPDGSNFTLKIRSTKLEDSAMYFCASSPQGGNEKLFFGSGTQLSVL.

The gene calls are TRBV18 and TRBJ1-2, with unresolved D. The germline CDR1 and CDR2 sequences are KGHSH and LQKENI. Trimming shortened V by 6 bases and J by 2 bases, and 10 bases separated the two germline ends. This CDR3 is built from 13 residues. The CDR3 DNA is TGTGCCAGCTCCACGTTGGAGAACTATGGCTACACCTTC. This encodes CASSTLENYGYTF. The full variable domain, its missing parts supplied by reference TRBV18 and TRBJ1-2, is NAGVMQNPRHLVRRRGQEARLRCSPMKGHSHVYWYRQLPEEGLKFMVYLQKENIIDESGMPKERFSAEFPKEGPSILRIQQVVRGDSAAYFCASSTLENYGYTFGSGTRLTVV.

V and J are TRBV6-5 and TRBJ2-7; tentative D call: TRBD1 (5 bases). Germline V lookup: CDR1 MNHEY, CDR2 SVGAGI. The ends were cut back, 7 bases at V and 3 bases at J, with 19 bases in the middle. CDR3 length: 15 residues. The CDR3, as DNA: TGTGCCAGCACCTTAAGGGGATCGAGAAACTACGAGCAGTACTTC. Translation gives CASTLRGSRNYEQYF.

The V gene is TRBV18, the J gene TRBJ1-5; the D is unclear. CDR3 size: 14 residues. Between the trimmed V and J ends, which lost 6 bases and 6 bases, there was a span of 15 bases. The V gene's germline CDR1 is KGHSH and CDR2 LQKENI. CDR3 sequence (DNA): TGTGCCAGCTCCCCTATTGAGGGAGGTCAGCCCCAGCATTTT. As protein: CASSPIEGGQPQHF.

The V gene is TRBV30, the J gene TRBJ2-3, with TRBD2 identical over 11 bases. This CDR3 spans 15 amino acids. Per the germline V gene, CDR1 is GTSNPN and CDR2 is SVGIG (reference sequence). V trimming: 5 bases; J trimming: 0 bases; junction bases outside the gene matches: 4. The CDR3 here is CAWGGLAASTDTQYF. CDR3 DNA sequence: TGTGCCTGGGGGGGACTAGCGGCTAGCACAGATACGCAGTATTTT.

This clone was seen once. The chain links TRBV18 to TRBJ1-1; tentatively, D is TRBD1 (5 bases). The CDR3 loop spans 12 amino acids. CDR1 is KGHSH and CDR2 is LQKENI in the germline V gene. V was pared by 5 bases and J by 5 bases, with 9 bases between. The CDR3, as DNA: TGTGCCAGCTCAAAGCGGGGGACTGAAGCTTTCTTT. Translation: CASSKRGTEAFF.

The chain has TRBV5-6 and TRBJ2-5; D gene uncertain. Germline-derived CDR1 and CDR2 are SGHDT and YYEEEE. V was shortened by 0 bases and J by 5 bases, with 11 bases between the two germline ends. The CDR3 loop spans 14 amino acids. The CDR3 nucleotides are TGTGCCAGCAGCTTGGTAGTGGTTCGCGAGACCCAGTACTTC. This translates into CASSLVVVRETQYF.

The gene calls are TRBV19 and TRBJ2-1, with TRBD1 matching 8 bases. V trimming: 5 bases; J trimming: 12 bases; junction bases outside the gene matches: 9. Germline V gives CDR1 LNHDA, CDR2 SQIVND (reference sequence). The CDR3 is 13 residues long. CDR3 nucleotides: TGTGCCAGTAGTCCAACCCCGGGACAGGCGCAGTTCTTC. Protein product: CASSPTPGQAQFF.

The V and J genes are TRBV18 and TRBJ1-4; possible D gene TRBD1, 5 bases. Germline V gene lookup returns CDR1 KGHSH and CDR2 LQKENI. The CDR3 has 17 residues. V was shortened by 3 bases and J by 3 bases, with 17 bases between the two germline ends. The CDR3 region has the DNA TGTGCCAGCTCACCTCAAACCGGGGGTGTAGCTAATGAAAAACTGTTTTTT. Protein sequence: CASSPQTGGVANEKLFF.

This sequence joins TRBV27 and TRBJ1-4, with D unclear. CDR3 length: 15 amino acids. V lost 2 bases and J 8 bases, leaving 15 bases between the germline ends. In germline, CDR1 is MNHEY, CDR2 SMNVEV (reference sequence). The CDR3 DNA follows: TGTGCCAGCAGTTTAGAGGGTATCCTAGGGGAAAAACTGTTTTTT. It translates to CASSLEGILGEKLFF.

The V and J genes are TRBV5-1 and TRBJ1-2; 9 nucleotides line up with TRBD1. The CDR3 totals 13 residues. The junction had 5 bases not matched to a gene; V was cut back by 0 bases and J by 11 bases. Germline values: CDR1 SGHRS, CDR2 YFSETQ. The CDR3 DNA is TGCGCCAGCAGCTTGGACGGGACAGGGCCTTACACCTTC. This encodes CASSLDGTGPYTF.

The chain links TRBV30 to TRBJ1-4; no reliable D call. This CDR3 comprises 13 residues. Trimming took 2 bases from V and 7 from J, leaving 11 bases between them. Germline V gene data show CDR1 as GTSNPN and CDR2 as SVGIG (reference sequence). CDR3 in DNA: TGTGCCTGGAGTAGAGGGCTGGGTGAAAAACTGTTTTTT. Protein product: CAWSRGLGEKLFF.

The chain employs TRBV2 and TRBJ1-1, with D possibly TRBD1 on 6 matching bases. The CDR3 has 15 residues. V was cut by 6 bases and J by 5 bases, with 19 bases left in between. From germline, CDR1 is SNHLY and CDR2 FYNNEI. CDR3 DNA sequence: TGTGCCAGCAGCCCCGCCAGGGGCGGGAGGACTGAAGCTTTCTTT. This sequence encodes CASSPARGGRTEAFF.

The gene calls are TRBV9 and TRBJ2-1; 12 positions agree with TRBD2. Losses at the gene ends were 4 bases for V and 4 bases for J; bases not matched to a gene: 3. CDR1 SGDLS and CDR2 YYNGEE come from the germline V gene. The CDR3 runs to 15 residues. CDR3 DNA: TGTGCCAGCAGCCCCCTAGCGGGGGGGTACAATGAGCAGTTCTTC. This sequence encodes CASSPLAGGYNEQFF.

The CDR3 nucleotides are TGTGCCAGCACCATAAGTCTAAGAGGTACGCAGTATTTT. It encodes CASTISLRGTQYF. The J gene is TRBJ2-3, the V gene TRBV12-3 or TRBV12-4; no reliable D call. CDR3 length equals 13 residues. V was pared by 7 bases and J by 8 bases, with 16 bases between.

This clone appeared a single time. This chain uses TRBV7-8 with TRBJ1-2; 9 bases are shared with TRBD1. The germline V gene encodes CDR1 SGHVS and CDR2 FQNEAQ. The junction had 5 bases not matched to a gene; V was cut back by 0 bases and J by 6 bases. This CDR3 contains 15 residues. CDR3 residues: CASSLAIGTGNGYTF. The CDR3 region has the DNA TGTGCCAGCAGCTTAGCGATAGGGACAGGGAATGGCTACACCTTC.

The V call is TRBV18, the J call TRBJ1-2; 10 nucleotides match TRBD1. In germline, CDR1 is KGHSH, CDR2 LQKENI. The CDR3 extends over 16 amino acids. Unmatched junction bases numbered 7, after V lost 3 bases and J lost 3 bases. CDR3 region: CASSPWDRGGDYGYTF. The CDR3 nucleotides are TGTGCCAGCTCACCTTGGGACAGGGGCGGTGACTATGGCTACACCTTC.

A single count supports this clone. The V and J genes are TRBV6-6 and TRBJ1-1; no firm D call. The V and J ends lost 0 bases and 5 bases respectively, with 10 bases between them. The CDR3 has 14 amino acids. Germline V gene lookup returns CDR1 MNHNY and CDR2 SVGAGI (reference sequence). Here the CDR3 DNA reads TGTGCCAGCAGTTACTCAGAGGGTCGGACTGAAGCTTTCTTT. Protein sequence: CASSYSEGRTEAFF.

Turning to this clone: One end of the junction fails to match germline, which may point to a read error. The genes are TRBV7-2 and TRBJ1-6; TRBD1 matches 7 bases. The CDR3 sequence is 12 residues long. CDR1 and CDR2 (germline): SGHTA, FQGNSA. CDR3 in DNA: TGTGCCAGCAGCTTAGGGGCAGGGGGGTTAGTTTTT. Amino acids: CASSLGAGGLVF.

The chain employs TRBV7-9 and TRBJ1-5, with TRBD1 identical over 10 bases. The V gene end was trimmed by 1 base and the J gene end by 3 bases; junction bases not matched to a gene: 6. Germline loops: CDR1 SEHNR, CDR2 FQNEAQ (reference sequence). This CDR3 has 17 residues. CDR3 coding DNA: TGTGCCAGCAGCTTAGTCTTGACAGGGGGCTACAATCAGCCCCAGCATTTT. Encoded protein: CASSLVLTGGYNQPQHF. The entire variable domain, with the rest obtained from reference TRBV7-9 and TRBJ1-5, is as follows: DTGVSQNPRHKITKRGQNVTFRCDPISEHNRLYWYRQTLGQGPEFLTYFQNEAQLEKSRLLSDRFSAERPKGSFSTLEIQRTEQGDSAMYLCASSLVLTGGYNQPQHFGDGTRLSIL.